Shown below are 17 T cell receptor beta chains from a single sample sequenced in a study of response to subunit inactivated influenza vaccine (dated by TCRdb to 2016 to 2018). Library construction relied on RT-PCR. For sequencing, an Illumina HiSeq 2500 was employed. TCRdb itself trimmed the public reads at Q25 with fastp, ran MiXCR and retained productive beta chains. Identical CDR3 protein sequences are pooled into one entry, listed with their most common genes and DNA. The sample has hundreds of thousands of distinct CDR3 sequences on record, 15% to 19% of them singletons. Approximately 10% of the sample belongs to the ten largest clones. The source material was PBMCs from blood, sampled roughly 12 days after vaccination. The source of these receptors is a man in his forties or fifties who received an inactivated influenza vaccine. Donor details come from another sample of the same person, matched by shared clones.

The chain is built from TRBV9 and TRBJ2-5; TRBD2 might be the D (7 bases). The CDR3 is made up of 14 amino acids. Trimming cost V 5 bases and J 1 base, with 12 bases left between them. Germline CDR1 and CDR2: SGDLS and YYNGEE. The CDR3 region is CASSVGGRQETQYF. In DNA, the CDR3 is TGTGCCAGCAGTGTGGGGGGGCGCCAAGAGACCCAGTACTTC.

This chain connects TRBV7-9 to TRBJ2-5; D unclear. Trimming removed 3 bases at V and 3 bases at J, with 14 bases between. Germline CDR1 is SEHNR and CDR2 is FQNEAQ (reference sequence). The CDR3 spans 15 residues. CDR3 protein: CASSFLKANKETQYF. The CDR3 nucleotides are TGTGCCAGCAGCTTTCTAAAAGCCAACAAAGAGACCCAGTACTTC. The full variable domain, rest sourced from reference TRBV7-9 and TRBJ2-5, is DTGVSQNPRHKITKRGQNVTFRCDPISEHNRLYWYRQTLGQGPEFLTYFQNEAQLEKSRLLSDRFSAERPKGSFSTLEIQRTEQGDSAMYLCASSFLKANKETQYFGPGTRLLVL.

The chain links TRBV2 to TRBJ2-1; 11 bases match TRBD2. Losses at the gene ends were 7 bases for V and 7 bases for J; bases not matched to a gene: 9. CDR1 SNHLY and CDR2 FYNNEI come from the germline V gene. The CDR3 runs to 15 residues. CDR3 protein: CASTNSGRALNEQFF. The CDR3, as DNA: TGTGCCAGCACCAATAGCGGGAGGGCTTTAAATGAGCAGTTCTTC.

This clonotype has more than one count but fewer than ten. The V and J genes are TRBV25-1 and TRBJ2-5, with D maybe TRBD1 (7 bases). Trimming took off 7 bases at V and 5 bases at J, with 14 bases between the two ends. The germline V gene encodes CDR1 MGHDK and CDR2 SYGVNS. CDR3 length: 13 residues. The CDR3 bases are TGTGCCAGCAACAGGGGTGGAGGGGAGACCCAGTACTTC. Protein: CASNRGGGETQYF. Using reference TRBV25-1 and TRBJ2-5 for the parts outside the CDR3, the full variable domain is EADIYQTPRYLVIGTGKKITLECSQTMGHDKMYWYQQDPGMELHLIHYSYGVNSTEKGDLSSESTVSRIRTEHFPLTLESARPSHTSQYLCASNRGGGETQYFGPGTRLLVL.

As regards this clonotype: Possible read error: a much larger clone is one base away. The rearrangement joins TRBV20-1 to TRBJ2-7, with 7 bases that match TRBD1. Looked up from germline, CDR1 is DFQATT and CDR2 is SNEGSKA (reference sequence). CDR3 length equals 14 residues. CDR3 residues: CSARDLGTEYEQHF. The CDR3 coding sequence is TGCAGTGCTAGAGATCTTGGGACAGAGTACGAGCAGCACTTC.

This sequence joins TRBV11-2 and TRBJ2-6; TRBD1 might be the D (6 bases). V lost 5 bases and J 1 base, leaving 18 bases between the germline ends. The CDR3 contains 18 residues. In germline, CDR1 is SGHAT, CDR2 FQNNGV. The CDR3: CASSVGQITWSGANVLTF. The DNA for the CDR3 is TGTGCCAGCAGCGTCGGACAGATAACCTGGTCTGGGGCCAACGTCCTGACTTTC.

This clonotype was detected ten times or more. The J gene is TRBJ2-4, the V gene TRBV28, with 8 bases aligning to TRBD1. V lost 4 bases to trimming and J lost 1 base; unmatched junction nucleotides: 6. This CDR3 region has 16 residues. CDR1 and CDR2 (germline): MDHEN, SYDVKM. The CDR3: CASSSGQGLAKNIQYF. DNA of the CDR3: TGTGCCAGCAGTTCCGGACAGGGACTGGCCAAAAACATTCAGTACTTC.

This clonotype was detected ten times or more. The CDR3 region is CASSTGQFQFF. The CDR3 bases are TGTGCCAGCAGCACAGGACAGTTCCAGTTCTTC. The V and J genes are TRBV12-3 or TRBV12-4 and TRBJ2-1, with D possibly being TRBD1 (6 bases). The CDR3 contains 11 residues. V lost 6 bases and J 13 bases, leaving 13 bases between the germline ends.

J is TRBJ2-5 and V is TRBV7-3, with no clear D. The CDR3 spans 13 residues. Per germline, CDR1 SGHTA and CDR2 FQGTGA. Trimming took off 2 bases at V and 2 bases at J, with 6 bases between the two ends. The CDR3 bases are TGTGCCAGCAGCTTAGGTAAACAAGAGACCCAGTACTTC. It translates to CASSLGKQETQYF.

This clonotype was detected only a few times. The chain employs TRBV7-9 and TRBJ2-5, with 8 positions matching TRBD2. Per the germline V gene, CDR1 is SEHNR and CDR2 is FQNEAQ (reference sequence). J lost 4 bases, V lost 1 base, and 8 bases had no gene match. This CDR3 has 16 amino acids. CDR3 nucleotide sequence: TGTGCCAGCAGCTTAGGCTTTCGGGGGGGCGGAGAGACCCAGTACTTC. It specifies CASSLGFRGGGETQYF.

The chain carries TRBV23-1 and TRBJ1-1, with TRBD1 matching 8 bases. TRBV23-1 is an ORF, with its function uncertain. The CDR3 is 14 amino acids. Trimming at V came to 7 bases and at J to 0 bases, leaving 4 bases not matched to a gene. The CDR3 here is CASNPGQVNTEAFF. As DNA, the CDR3 is TGCGCCAGCAACCCGGGACAGGTGAACACTGAAGCTTTCTTT.

This sequence joins TRBV19 and TRBJ2-7; TRBD1 agrees at 8 bases. Per the germline V gene, CDR1 is LNHDA and CDR2 is SQIVND (reference sequence). The CDR3 consists of 15 residues. With V trimmed by 4 bases and J by 6 bases, 11 bases remained unmatched. CDR3 coding DNA: TGTGCCAGTAGTACCTCAGGGGGCGCCTACTTCGAGCAGTACTTC. It translates to CASSTSGGAYFEQYF. Variable domain in full (rest from reference TRBV19 and TRBJ2-7): DGGITQSPKYLFRKEGQNVTLSCEQNLNHDAMYWYRQDPGQGLRLIYYSQIVNDFQKGDIAEGYSVSREKKESFPLTVTSAQKNPTAFYLCASSTSGGAYFEQYFGPGTRLTVT.

V gene TRBV4-2 combines with J gene TRBJ2-5; D perhaps matches TRBD2 (5 bases). The germline gives CDR1 LGHNA, CDR2 YNFKEQ. The germline V and J ends were trimmed by 0 bases and 8 bases, with 16 bases remaining between them. This CDR3 has 15 amino acids. The CDR3 nucleotides are TGTGCCAGCAGCCAAGAGCTACGGGGTACGGAAACCCAGTACTTC. It encodes CASSQELRGTETQYF.

This clonotype was seen only a few times. The chain is built from TRBV12-2 and TRBJ1-1; the table's D call, TRBD1, has no DNA check behind it. TRBV12-2 is marked as a pseudogene. CDR3 length: 11 amino acids. CDR3 protein: CIRQGDTEAFF. DNA for the CDR3: TGTATAAGACAGGGGGACACTGAAGCTTTCTTT.

This clonotype occurred many times. V gene TRBV28 combines with J gene TRBJ2-1; D gene uncertain. The CDR3 loop spans 11 amino acids. The V gene lost 6 bases and the J gene lost 6 bases, with 6 bases spanning the gap. CDR1 and CDR2 (germline): MDHEN, SYDVKM. The chain's CDR3 is CASSLRNEQFF. As DNA, the CDR3 is TGTGCCAGCAGCTTGCGCAATGAGCAGTTCTTC.

This clonotype was recorded a few times. The genes are TRBV28 and TRBJ2-5, with D tentatively TRBD2 (6 bases). The V end lost 8 bases, the J end lost 5 bases, and 15 bases lay between the germline ends. CDR3 size: 13 residues. The germline V gene encodes CDR1 MDHEN and CDR2 SYDVKM. The CDR3 protein is CASQLTGVETQYF. The DNA of the CDR3 is TGTGCCAGCCAGCTAACGGGGGTGGAGACCCAGTACTTC.

This clonotype was detected a few times. The rearrangement links TRBV9 to TRBJ2-4; 9 nucleotides align to TRBD2. CDR1 SGDLS and CDR2 YYNGEE come from the germline V gene. V lost 0 bases to trimming and J lost 5 bases; unmatched junction nucleotides: 0. This CDR3 region has 14 residues. CDR3 bases: TGTGCCAGCAGCGTAGGACTAGCGGAAAACATTCAGTACTTC. Translated: CASSVGLAENIQYF.